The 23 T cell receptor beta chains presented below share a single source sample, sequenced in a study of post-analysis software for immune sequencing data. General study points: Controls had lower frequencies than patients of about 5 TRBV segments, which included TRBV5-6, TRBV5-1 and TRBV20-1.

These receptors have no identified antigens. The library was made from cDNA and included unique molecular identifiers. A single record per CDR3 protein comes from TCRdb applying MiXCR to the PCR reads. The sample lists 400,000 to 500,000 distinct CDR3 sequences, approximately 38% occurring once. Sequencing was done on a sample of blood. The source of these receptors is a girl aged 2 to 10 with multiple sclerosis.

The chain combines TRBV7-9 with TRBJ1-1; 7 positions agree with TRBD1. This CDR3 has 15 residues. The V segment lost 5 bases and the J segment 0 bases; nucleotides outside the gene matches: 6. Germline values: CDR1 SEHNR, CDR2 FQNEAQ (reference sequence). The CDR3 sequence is CASSPSGQMNTEAFF. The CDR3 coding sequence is TGTGCCAGCAGCCCATCGGGACAGATGAACACTGAAGCTTTCTTT.

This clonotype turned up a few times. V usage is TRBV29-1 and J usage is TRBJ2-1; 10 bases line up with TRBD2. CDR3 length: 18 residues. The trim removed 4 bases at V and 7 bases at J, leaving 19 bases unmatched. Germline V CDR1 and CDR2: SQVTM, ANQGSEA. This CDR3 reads CSVVLASGSSLYENEQFF. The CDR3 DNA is TGCAGCGTTGTTTTGGCTAGCGGGAGTTCCCTCTACGAGAATGAGCAGTTCTTC.

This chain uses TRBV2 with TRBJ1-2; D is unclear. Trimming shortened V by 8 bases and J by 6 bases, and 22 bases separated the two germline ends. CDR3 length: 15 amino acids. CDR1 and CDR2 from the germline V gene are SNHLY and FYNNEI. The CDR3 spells CASVTVWTLNDGYTF. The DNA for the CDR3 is TGTGCCAGCGTGACGGTGTGGACCCTAAACGATGGCTACACCTTC. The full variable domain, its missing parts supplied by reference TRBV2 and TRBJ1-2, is EPEVTQTPSHQVTQMGQEVILRCVPISNHLYFYWYRQILGQKVEFLVSFYNNEISEKSEIFDDQFSVERPDGSNFTLKIRSTKLEDSAMYFCASVTVWTLNDGYTFGSGTRLTVV.

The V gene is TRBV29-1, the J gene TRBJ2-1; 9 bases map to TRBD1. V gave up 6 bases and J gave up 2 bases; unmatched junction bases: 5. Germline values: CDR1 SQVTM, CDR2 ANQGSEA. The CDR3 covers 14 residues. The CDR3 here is CSVKDRGAYNEQFF. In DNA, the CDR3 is TGCAGCGTCAAAGACAGGGGGGCCTACAATGAGCAGTTCTTC.

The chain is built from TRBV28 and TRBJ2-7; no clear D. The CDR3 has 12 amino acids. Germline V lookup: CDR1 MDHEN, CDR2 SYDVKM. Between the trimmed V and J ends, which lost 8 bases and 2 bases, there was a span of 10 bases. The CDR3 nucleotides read TGTGCCAGCTCCGGATGGGCCTACGAGCAGTACTTC. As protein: CASSGWAYEQYF. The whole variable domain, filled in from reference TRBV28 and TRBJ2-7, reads DVKVTQSSRYLVKRTGEKVFLECVQDMDHENMFWYRQDPGLGLRLIYFSYDVKMKEKGDIPEGYSVSREKKERFSLILESASTNQTSMYLCASSGWAYEQYFGPGTRLTVT.

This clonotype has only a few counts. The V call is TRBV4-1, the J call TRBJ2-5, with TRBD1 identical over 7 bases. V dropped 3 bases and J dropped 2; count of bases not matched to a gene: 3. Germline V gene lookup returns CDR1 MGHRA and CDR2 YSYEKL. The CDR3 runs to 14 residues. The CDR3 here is CASSQIQGQETQYF. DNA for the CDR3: TGCGCCAGCAGCCAGATACAGGGGCAAGAGACCCAGTACTTC.

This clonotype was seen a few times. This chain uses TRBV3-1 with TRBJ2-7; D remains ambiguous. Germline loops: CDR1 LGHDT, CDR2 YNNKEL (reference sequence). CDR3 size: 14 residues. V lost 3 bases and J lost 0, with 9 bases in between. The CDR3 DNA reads TGTGCCAGCAGCCAGGCCCGTAGCTCCTACGAGCAGTACTTC. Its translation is CASSQARSSYEQYF.

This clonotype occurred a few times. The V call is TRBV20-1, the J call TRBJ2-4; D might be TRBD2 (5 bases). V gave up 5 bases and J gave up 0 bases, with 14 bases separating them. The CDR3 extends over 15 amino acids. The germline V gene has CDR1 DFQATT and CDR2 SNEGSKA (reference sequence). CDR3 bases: TGCAGTGCTCCCCCTCGGACTGGAGCCAAAAACATTCAGTACTTC. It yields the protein CSAPPRTGAKNIQYF.

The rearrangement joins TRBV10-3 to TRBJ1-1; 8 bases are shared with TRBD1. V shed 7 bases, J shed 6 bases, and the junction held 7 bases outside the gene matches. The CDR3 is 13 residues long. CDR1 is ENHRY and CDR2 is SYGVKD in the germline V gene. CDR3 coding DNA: TGTGCCATCACGGGGACAGGTTCCGCTGAAGCTTTCTTT. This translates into CAITGTGSAEAFF.

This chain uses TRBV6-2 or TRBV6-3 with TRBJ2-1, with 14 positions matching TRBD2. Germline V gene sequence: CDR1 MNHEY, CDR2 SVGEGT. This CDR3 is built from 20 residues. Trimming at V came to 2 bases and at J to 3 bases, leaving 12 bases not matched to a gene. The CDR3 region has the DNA TGTGCCAGCAGTTACGCTACGGGACTAGCGGGAGAAATAGACTACAATGAGCAGTTCTTC. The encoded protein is CASSYATGLAGEIDYNEQFF.

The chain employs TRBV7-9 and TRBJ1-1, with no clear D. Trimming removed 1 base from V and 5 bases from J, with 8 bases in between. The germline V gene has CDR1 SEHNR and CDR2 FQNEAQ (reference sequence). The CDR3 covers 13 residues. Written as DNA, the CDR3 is TGTGCCAGCAGCTTAGGGGCGGAAACTGAAGCTTTCTTT. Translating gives CASSLGAETEAFF.

This CDR3 is CASRPGDRNYGYTF. CDR3 nucleotides: TGTGCCAGCAGGCCAGGGGACAGGAACTATGGCTACACCTTC. The V gene is TRBV12-3 or TRBV12-4, the J gene TRBJ1-2; 8 bases line up with TRBD1. The CDR3 length is 14 residues. Trimming at V came to 6 bases and at J to 2 bases, leaving 5 bases not matched to a gene.

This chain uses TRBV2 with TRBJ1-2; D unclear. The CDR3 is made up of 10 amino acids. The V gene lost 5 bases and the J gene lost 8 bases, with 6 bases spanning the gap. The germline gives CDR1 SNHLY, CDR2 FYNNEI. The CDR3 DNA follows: TGTGCCAGCAGTATACCAGGCTACACCTTC. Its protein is CASSIPGYTF.

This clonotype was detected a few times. The CDR3 reads CSASSQREYYEQYF. CDR3 DNA: TGCAGTGCTAGCTCCCAGCGGGAGTACTACGAGCAGTACTTC. The chain carries TRBV20-1 and TRBJ2-7, with 8 nucleotides matching TRBD2. V shed 3 bases, J shed 3 bases, and the junction held 7 bases outside the gene matches. The germline CDR1 and CDR2 sequences are DFQATT and SNEGSKA (reference sequence). CDR3 length: 14 amino acids.

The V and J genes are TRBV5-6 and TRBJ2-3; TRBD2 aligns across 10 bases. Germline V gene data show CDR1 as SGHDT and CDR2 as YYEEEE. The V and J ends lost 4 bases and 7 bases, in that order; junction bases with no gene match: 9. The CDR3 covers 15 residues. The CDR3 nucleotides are TGTGCCAGCAGCGAGGCTAGCGGGAGTTACCATACGCAGTATTTT. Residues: CASSEASGSYHTQYF.

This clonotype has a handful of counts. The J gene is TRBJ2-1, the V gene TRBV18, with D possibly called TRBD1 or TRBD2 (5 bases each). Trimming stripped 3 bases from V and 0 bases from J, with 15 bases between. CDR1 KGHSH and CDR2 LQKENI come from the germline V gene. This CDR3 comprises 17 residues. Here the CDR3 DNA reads TGTGCCAGCTCACCCGGGACCGTTATTAGCTCCTACAATGAGCAGTTCTTC. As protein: CASSPGTVISSYNEQFF.

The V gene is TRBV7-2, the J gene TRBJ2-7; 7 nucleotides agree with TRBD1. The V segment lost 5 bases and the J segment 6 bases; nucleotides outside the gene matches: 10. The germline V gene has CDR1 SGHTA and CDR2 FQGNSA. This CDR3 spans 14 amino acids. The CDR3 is CASSVRQGNGEQYF. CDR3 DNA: TGTGCCAGCAGCGTCAGACAGGGAAATGGCGAGCAGTACTTC.

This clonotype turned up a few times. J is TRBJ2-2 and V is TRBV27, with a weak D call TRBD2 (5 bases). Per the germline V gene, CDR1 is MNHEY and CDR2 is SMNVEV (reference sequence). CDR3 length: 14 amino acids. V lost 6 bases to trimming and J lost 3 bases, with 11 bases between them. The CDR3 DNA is TGTGCCAGCAGCCGAGGACTGTACACCGGGGAGCTGTTTTTT. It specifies CASSRGLYTGELFF.

The CDR3 nucleotides are TGTGCCAGCAGCCCTCAGATGGCGGATACGCAGTATTTT. It codes for CASSPQMADTQYF. The J gene is TRBJ2-3, the V gene TRBV7-9; D unresolved. V was cut by 5 bases and J by 6 bases, with 12 bases left in between. The germline gives CDR1 SEHNR, CDR2 FQNEAQ (reference sequence). The CDR3 has 13 amino acids.

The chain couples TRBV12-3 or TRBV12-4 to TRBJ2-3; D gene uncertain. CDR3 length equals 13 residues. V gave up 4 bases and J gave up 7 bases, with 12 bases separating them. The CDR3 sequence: CASSSTPQYTQYF. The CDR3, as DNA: TGTGCCAGCAGTTCAACCCCTCAATATACGCAGTATTTT.

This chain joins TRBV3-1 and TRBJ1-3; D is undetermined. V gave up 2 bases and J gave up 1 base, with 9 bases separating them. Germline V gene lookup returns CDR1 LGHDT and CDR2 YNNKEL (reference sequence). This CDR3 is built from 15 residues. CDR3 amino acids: CASSQRYSSGNTIYF. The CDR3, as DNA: TGTGCCAGCAGCCAAAGGTACAGTTCTGGAAACACCATATATTTT.

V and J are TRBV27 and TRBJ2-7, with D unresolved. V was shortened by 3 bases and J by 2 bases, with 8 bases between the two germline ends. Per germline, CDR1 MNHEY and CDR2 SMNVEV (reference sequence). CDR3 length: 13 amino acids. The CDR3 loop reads CASSFRSPYEQYF. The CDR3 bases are TGTGCCAGCAGTTTCAGGAGCCCCTACGAGCAGTACTTC.

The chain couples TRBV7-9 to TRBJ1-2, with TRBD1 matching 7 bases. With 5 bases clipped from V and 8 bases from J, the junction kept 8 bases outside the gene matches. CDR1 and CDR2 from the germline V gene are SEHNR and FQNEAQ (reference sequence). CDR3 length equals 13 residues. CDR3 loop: CASSPEAGGGYTF. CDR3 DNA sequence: TGTGCCAGCAGCCCAGAGGCAGGGGGAGGCTACACCTTC.